The clone carrying this TCR beta chain has only a few counts. This sample is part of a study of blood T cells in healthy people across ages. A second PCR of roughly 7 to 11 cycles used a sample-barcoded 5' primer and a J-beta primer mix. TCRdb used MiXCR to reprocess the 5' RACE reads, holding one entry per CDR3 protein. This sample carries 1.2 million to 1.5 million distinct CDR3 sequences, 42% of them seen once, and the ten largest clones take 7.9%. Ten milliliters of peripheral blood were drawn from each donor. V shed 1 base and J 4 bases; nucleotides not matched to a gene: 8. The CDR3 is 17 amino acids.

The sample was blood. The chain is built from TRBV12-3 or TRBV12-4 and TRBJ2-1, with 9 bases aligning to TRBD2. The clonotype originates from a woman aged 18-29 years in good health. The CDR3 DNA reads TGTGCCAGCAGTTTAGAGGGTAGCGGGGGATGGTACAATGAGCAGTTCTTC. This gives the protein CASSLEGSGGWYNEQFF.